The 19 T cell receptor beta chains presented below share a single source sample, sequenced in a study of T-cell memory formation after mild COVID-19. TCRdb reprocessed the 5' RACE reads via MiXCR and lists one record per CDR3 protein. The sample contains a few hundred thousand distinct CDR3 sequences, 20% to 25% of which appear only once. The specimen was PBMCs or a T cell subset sorted from them (not recorded which). These receptors were obtained from a young man who had mild COVID-19 (a few samples of this study predate the infection). Cell type and time point are not known.

J is TRBJ2-3 and V is TRBV15; possibly TRBD1 for D (7 bases). Germline values: CDR1 LNHNV, CDR2 YYDKDF (reference sequence). Deletions cut 3 bases from V and 5 bases from J, with 15 bases between. This CDR3 is 15 amino acids long. Written as DNA, the CDR3 is TGTGCCACCAGCAGGGAGGGGACAGCGGTAGATACGCAGTATTTT. It yields the protein CATSREGTAVDTQYF.

The rearrangement joins TRBV7-9 to TRBJ1-4; D may be TRBD1 (6 bases). Trimming stripped 3 bases from V and 5 bases from J, with 10 bases between. CDR1 SEHNR and CDR2 FQNEAQ come from the germline V gene (reference sequence). This CDR3 region has 14 residues. CDR3 protein: CASSFEGGNEKLFF. The DNA of the CDR3 is TGTGCCAGCAGCTTCGAAGGGGGGAATGAAAAACTGTTTTTT. Full variable domain (outside the CDR3, taken from reference TRBV7-9 and TRBJ1-4): DTGVSQNPRHKITKRGQNVTFRCDPISEHNRLYWYRQTLGQGPEFLTYFQNEAQLEKSRLLSDRFSAERPKGSFSTLEIQRTEQGDSAMYLCASSFEGGNEKLFFGSGTQLSVL.

This clonotype has ten or more counts. The chain is built from TRBV2 and TRBJ2-1; 12 bases are a match to TRBD2. CDR1 and CDR2 from the germline V gene are SNHLY and FYNNEI. J lost 2 bases, V lost 8 bases, and 1 base had no gene match. The CDR3 length is 14 residues. CDR3 sequence reads: CASRLAGAYNEQFF. CDR3 bases: TGTGCCAGCCGACTAGCGGGGGCCTACAATGAGCAGTTCTTC. Using reference TRBV2 and TRBJ2-1 for the parts outside the CDR3, the full variable domain is EPEVTQTPSHQVTQMGQEVILRCVPISNHLYFYWYRQILGQKVEFLVSFYNNEISEKSEIFDDQFSVERPDGSNFTLKIRSTKLEDSAMYFCASRLAGAYNEQFFGPGTRLTVL.

This chain connects TRBV7-3 to TRBJ1-1; D may be TRBD1 (5 bases). This CDR3 region has 13 residues. The V gene lost 5 bases and the J gene lost 11 bases, with 18 bases spanning the gap. Germline lookup yields CDR1 SGHTA and CDR2 FQGTGA. CDR3 DNA sequence: TGTGCCAGCAGCGCACAAACAGGCGTGGTCGCTTTCTTT. Translating gives CASSAQTGVVAFF. The variable domain in full, with the rest retrieved from reference TRBV7-3 and TRBJ1-1, is GAGVSQTPSNKVTEKGKYVELRCDPISGHTALYWYRQSLGQGPEFLIYFQGTGAADDSGLPNDRFFAVRPEGSVSTLKIQRTERGDSAVYLCASSAQTGVVAFFGQGTRLTVV.

V gene TRBV4-2 combines with J gene TRBJ2-5, with D tentatively TRBD2 (6 bases). The CDR3 has 14 residues. Germline-derived CDR1 and CDR2 are LGHNA and YNFKEQ. V gave up 4 bases and J gave up 5 bases, with 14 bases separating them. In DNA, the CDR3 is TGTGCCAGCAGCCCGGGGAGGTCGGGGGAGACCCAGTACTTC. Protein sequence: CASSPGRSGETQYF.

The rearrangement uses TRBV6-6 and TRBJ2-7; a weak D match, TRBD1 (5 bases). Per germline, CDR1 MNHNY and CDR2 SVGAGI (reference sequence). The CDR3 covers 15 residues. V was cut by 5 bases and J by 3 bases, with 17 bases left in between. CDR3 amino acids: CASSKNRPGFYEQYF. DNA of the CDR3: TGTGCCAGCAGTAAGAACAGGCCCGGGTTCTACGAGCAGTACTTC.

There are many counts of this clonotype. The V and J genes are TRBV29-1 and TRBJ2-7; TRBD1 matches at 11 bases. This CDR3 has 15 residues. CDR1 is SQVTM and CDR2 is ANQGSEA in the germline V gene. The V and J ends lost 4 bases and 3 bases, in that order; junction bases with no gene match: 8. The CDR3 loop reads CSVVFGTGGYYEQYF. The CDR3 DNA is TGCAGCGTTGTGTTCGGGACAGGGGGTTACTACGAGCAGTACTTC.

This clonotype was counted a few times. The rearrangement joins TRBV15 to TRBJ2-1; 7 bases line up with TRBD1. Trimming at V came to 1 base and at J to 7 bases, leaving 10 bases not matched to a gene. There are 16 residues in the CDR3. The germline V gene encodes CDR1 LNHNV and CDR2 YYDKDF (reference sequence). The CDR3 coding sequence is TGTGCCACCAGCAGAGTACCGGGACAGCCTCTTAATGAGCAGTTCTTC. Amino acids: CATSRVPGQPLNEQFF. The full variable domain, with the rest looked up from reference TRBV15 and TRBJ2-1, is DAMVIQNPRYQVTQFGKPVTLSCSQTLNHNVMYWYQQKSSQAPKLLFHYYDKDFNNEADTPDNFQSRRPNTSFCFLDIRSPGLGDTAMYLCATSRVPGQPLNEQFFGPGTRLTVL.

This clonotype has more than one count but fewer than ten. The J gene is TRBJ2-3, the V gene TRBV4-3; TRBD2 matches 14 bases. With V trimmed by 0 bases and J by 5 bases, 13 bases remained unmatched. The CDR3 length is 20 residues. CDR1 is LGHNA and CDR2 is YSLEER in the germline V gene. CDR3 bases: TGCGCCAGCAGCCAAGATCTGACTAGCGGGGGGGCCGGTGCACAAGATACGCAGTATTTT. Translation gives CASSQDLTSGGAGAQDTQYF.

V is TRBV6-5 and J is TRBJ1-1; 7 bases fit TRBD1. The V and J ends lost 5 bases and 5 bases, in that order; junction bases with no gene match: 5. The CDR3 has 13 amino acids. Per the germline V gene, CDR1 is MNHEY and CDR2 is SVGAGI. Written as DNA, the CDR3 is TGTGCCAGCAGTACGACAGGGAGAACTGAAGCTTTCTTT. This codes for CASSTTGRTEAFF.

This clonotype was counted between two and nine times. J is TRBJ1-1 and V is TRBV4-2; D is unresolved. CDR3 length: 14 amino acids. CDR1 LGHNA and CDR2 YNFKEQ come from the germline V gene. Trimming removed 4 bases from V and 0 bases from J, with 9 bases in between. CDR3: CASSLQVMNTEAFF. In DNA, the CDR3 is TGTGCCAGCAGCCTTCAAGTCATGAACACTGAAGCTTTCTTT.

This sequence joins TRBV9 and TRBJ2-7; a possible D gene is TRBD1 (6 bases). This CDR3 contains 15 residues. Germline V lookup: CDR1 SGDLS, CDR2 YYNGEE. V was shortened by 4 bases and J by 6 bases, with 20 bases between the two germline ends. The CDR3: CASSSGTGWMGEQYF. For the CDR3, the DNA is TGTGCCAGCAGCTCCGGAACAGGGTGGATGGGCGAGCAGTACTTC.

This clonotype appeared a few times. The J gene is TRBJ2-7, the V gene TRBV28; TRBD1 agrees at 8 bases. V was pared by 10 bases and J by 5 bases, with 13 bases of the junction left unmatched. Germline CDR1 is MDHEN and CDR2 is SYDVKM. This CDR3 spans 14 amino acids. The chain's CDR3 is CATWLGTGQHEQYF. The CDR3 DNA is TGTGCCACCTGGCTGGGGACAGGCCAACACGAGCAGTACTTC.

This clonotype was counted between two and nine times. The V call is TRBV12-3 or TRBV12-4, the J call TRBJ2-5; D may be TRBD2 (5 bases). CDR3 size: 15 residues. Trimming left V 6 bases short and J 5 bases short, with 19 bases between. This CDR3 reads CASSPQTEKRETQYF. The CDR3 bases are TGTGCCAGCAGCCCACAGACGGAGAAGCGGGAGACCCAGTACTTC.

This clonotype was seen only a few times. This chain uses TRBV4-3 with TRBJ2-3; D gene ambiguous. Per germline, CDR1 LGHNA and CDR2 YSLEER. V lost 1 base and J 3 bases, leaving 8 bases between the germline ends. The CDR3 has 14 residues. CDR3 bases: TGCGCCAGCAGCCAAGTAACAGAAACAGATACGCAGTATTTT. Translated: CASSQVTETDTQYF.

There are a few counts of this clonotype. J is TRBJ2-2 and V is TRBV24-1; D may correspond to TRBD1 or TRBD2 (5 bases each). This CDR3 spans 14 amino acids. CDR1 and CDR2 (germline): KGHDR, SFDVKD. Trimming removed 9 bases at V and 1 base at J, with 11 bases between. CDR3 protein: CATRGRLNTGELFF. The CDR3 region has the DNA TGTGCCACCCGGGGACGGCTGAACACCGGGGAGCTGTTTTTT.

This clonotype was observed a single time. This sequence joins TRBV6-6 and TRBJ2-1; D not resolved. This CDR3 has 15 amino acids. V was trimmed by 5 bases and J by 0 bases, leaving 11 bases between them. The V gene's germline CDR1 is MNHNY and CDR2 SVGAGI (reference sequence). The DNA for the CDR3 is TGTGCCAGCAGTAAGGAGTTGAGCTCCTACAATGAGCAGTTCTTC. Translating gives CASSKELSSYNEQFF.

This clonotype occurred a few times. The chain uses TRBV29-1 and TRBJ1-4; a weak D match, TRBD1 (5 bases). CDR3 length: 13 residues. CDR1 is SQVTM and CDR2 is ANQGSEA in the germline V gene. V was shortened by 0 bases and J by 14 bases, with 16 bases between the two germline ends. The CDR3 spells CSVEDFSGNGLFF. The DNA for the CDR3 is TGCAGCGTTGAAGATTTCTCAGGGAACGGGCTGTTTTTT.

This chain joins TRBV29-1 and TRBJ1-1; D call uncertain. The germline CDR1 and CDR2 sequences are SQVTM and ANQGSEA. The V end lost 4 bases, the J end lost 4 bases, and 4 bases lay between the germline ends. The CDR3 totals 10 residues. The CDR3 reads CSVVGTEAFF. CDR3 coding DNA: TGCAGCGTTGTGGGCACTGAAGCTTTCTTT. The variable domain in full, completed from reference TRBV29-1 and TRBJ1-1, reads SAVISQKPSRDICQRGTSLTIQCQVDSQVTMMFWYRQQPGQSLTLIATANQGSEATYESGFVIDKFPISRPNLTFSTLTVSNMSPEDSSIYLCSVVGTEAFFGQGTRLTVV.